The clone carrying this T cell receptor (beta chain) was seen a handful of times. What it recognizes is unknown. Trimming stripped 7 bases from V and 0 bases from J, with 10 bases between. Per the germline V gene, CDR1 is SNHLY and CDR2 is FYNNEI. This CDR3 is 15 amino acids long. MiXCR, run by TCRdb on the reads, gives a single entry per CDR3 protein. The table has 290,000 or so distinct CDR3 sequences, roughly 25% seen once. These data are taken from a study of T cell repertoires in cytomegalovirus infection. About the study: Carrying CMV and the relevant HLA type showed in public TCR beta signatures. General observations from the study: Cumulative frequency (of public TCR beta family members) identified carriers of CMV plus the relevant HLA. Within the response measured ex vivo, HLA-C-restricted CMV-specific TCR beta clonotypes were dominant.

The receptor was derived from a human donor in good health (CMV status not recorded). Some clones in this sample may be carry-over from other donors' samples. Sequenced sample: PBMCs. V gene TRBV2 combines with J gene TRBJ2-6; unclear D gene. CDR3 bases: TGTGCCAGCACCAAGAGTTCCTCTGGGGCCAACGTCCTGACTTTC. It encodes CASTKSSSGANVLTF.